The 14 T cell receptor beta chains presented below share a single source sample, sequenced in a study of control samples from healthy donors and cancer patients. TCRdb's table, derived via immunoSEQ multiplex PCR, lists solely in-frame clones and lacks some. The table records approximately 97,000 clones, 92% of them present only once. The sequenced sample consisted of blood. These receptor sequences come from a woman aged 18-29 years in good health.

This clone has only one observation. The chain uses TRBV11-2 and TRBJ1-1, with a possible D match to TRBD1 (5 bases). The CDR3 has 15 residues. Germline V lookup: CDR1 SGHAT, CDR2 FQNNGV. V was clipped by 5 bases and J by 5 bases, with 18 bases between them. The CDR3 reads CASSPRRGTWTEAFF. The CDR3 DNA is TGTGCCAGCAGCCCCCGAAGGGGTACCTGGACTGAAGCTTTCTTT.

The chain links TRBV7-2 to TRBJ1-5; D unresolved. The length of the CDR3 is 15 residues. The V end lost 1 base, the J end lost 6 bases, and 13 bases lay between the germline ends. Germline V gene lookup returns CDR1 SGHTA and CDR2 FQGNSA. CDR3 nucleotide sequence: TGTGCCAGCAGCTTAGGATGGGGAGGGCGTCAGCCCCAGCATTTT. Amino acid sequence: CASSLGWGGRQPQHF.

The sample holds one count of this clone. The chain uses TRBV27 and TRBJ2-1; the D gene is possibly TRBD1 (5 bases). The CDR3 loop spans 13 amino acids. Looked up from germline, CDR1 is MNHEY and CDR2 is SMNVEV (reference sequence). V was shortened by 3 bases and J by 5 bases, with 8 bases between the two germline ends. The CDR3: CASSLKGDNEQFF. The CDR3 DNA is TGTGCCAGCAGTTTGAAAGGGGACAATGAGCAGTTCTTC.

The genes are TRBV15 and TRBJ1-1; no reliable D call. V lost 5 bases to trimming and J lost 8 bases, with 12 bases between them. This CDR3 has 12 residues. Germline CDR1 and CDR2: LNHNV and YYDKDF (reference sequence). The CDR3, as DNA: TGTGCCACCAGCTCTTTGGCTGACGAAGCTTTCTTT. It specifies CATSSLADEAFF.

The gene calls are TRBV30 and TRBJ1-5, with TRBD1 as a possible D gene (5 bases). Germline loops: CDR1 GTSNPN, CDR2 SVGIG (reference sequence). Deletions cut 1 base from V and 3 bases from J, with 7 bases between. The CDR3 is made up of 13 amino acids. The CDR3 nucleotides are TGTGCCTGGAGTGCCAGGGACAATCAGCCCCAGCATTTT. It translates to CAWSARDNQPQHF.

The chain combines TRBV4-1 with TRBJ2-1; 7 nucleotides align to TRBD2. V was pared by 6 bases and J by 8 bases, with 7 bases of the junction left unmatched. CDR3 length: 13 amino acids. Looked up from germline, CDR1 is MGHRA and CDR2 is YSYEKL. DNA of the CDR3: TGCGCCAGCAGTTCCGGGGGGTGGGATGAGCAGTTCTTC. It codes for CASSSGGWDEQFF.

Points on this clone: The identical CDR3 is also encoded by other nucleotide sequences in the sample. The CDR3 loop is CASSPTSYEQYF. The CDR3 DNA reads TGTGCCAGCAGCCCTACCTCCTACGAGCAGTACTTC. The V call is TRBV7-2, the J call TRBJ2-7; no clear D gene. The CDR3 runs to 12 residues. Germline loops: CDR1 SGHTA, CDR2 FQGNSA. V dropped 5 bases and J dropped 0 bases, with 5 bases sitting between them.

The V call is TRBV29-1, the J call TRBJ1-2; 8 bases agree with TRBD1. V was pared by 8 bases and J by 5 bases, with 10 bases of the junction left unmatched. This CDR3 is 13 amino acids long. Germline loops: CDR1 SQVTM, CDR2 ANQGSEA. Written as DNA, the CDR3 is TGCAGCACATTTCAGGGGGCATTATATGGCTACACCTTC. This gives the protein CSTFQGALYGYTF.

The gene calls are TRBV5-1 and TRBJ2-5; 8 bases align to TRBD2. Germline assignment: CDR1 SGHRS and CDR2 YFSETQ. The CDR3 is made up of 14 amino acids. V gave up 3 bases and J gave up 5 bases; unmatched junction bases: 6. The DNA for the CDR3 is TGCGCCAGCAGCTCCGGGGGGGCCGGGGAGACCCAGTACTTC. It translates to CASSSGGAGETQYF.

J is TRBJ2-1 and V is TRBV9, with 12 positions matching TRBD2. The CDR3 loop spans 16 amino acids. V dropped 3 bases and J dropped 7; count of bases not matched to a gene: 8. The V gene's germline CDR1 is SGDLS and CDR2 YYNGEE. CDR3 sequence reads: CASSAASGRAANEQFF. CDR3 nucleotide sequence: TGTGCCAGCAGCGCGGCTAGCGGGAGGGCCGCAAATGAGCAGTTCTTC. The variable domain in full, with the rest retrieved from reference TRBV9 and TRBJ2-1, is DSGVTQTPKHLITATGQRVTLRCSPRSGDLSVYWYQQSLDQGLQFLIQYYNGEERAKGNILERFSAQQFPDLHSELNLSSLELGDSALYFCASSAASGRAANEQFFGPGTRLTVL.

This clone was observed a single time. The gene calls are TRBV7-8 and TRBJ2-3; D possibly corresponds to TRBD2 (5 bases). V lost 3 bases and J 5 bases, leaving 18 bases between the germline ends. The CDR3 contains 16 residues. The germline CDR1 and CDR2 sequences are SGHVS and FQNEAQ. The CDR3 region is CASSFMRVATRDTQYF. In DNA form, the CDR3 reads TGTGCCAGCAGCTTTATGCGGGTAGCGACTCGAGATACGCAGTATTTT.

This clone was picked up a small number of times. CDR3 protein: CASSTTGGREQYF. CDR3 sequence (DNA): TGTGCCAGCAGCACCACGGGGGGGAGGGAGCAGTACTTC. The chain uses TRBV28 and TRBJ2-7, with 8 bases identical to TRBD2. Germline V gene lookup returns CDR1 MDHEN and CDR2 SYDVKM. This CDR3 contains 13 residues. V was pared by 6 bases and J by 7 bases, with 8 bases of the junction left unmatched. Using reference TRBV28 and TRBJ2-7 for the parts outside the CDR3, the full variable domain is DVKVTQSSRYLVKRTGEKVFLECVQDMDHENMFWYRQDPGLGLRLIYFSYDVKMKEKGDIPEGYSVSREKKERFSLILESASTNQTSMYLCASSTTGGREQYFGPGTRLTVT.

The chain joins TRBV7-9 to TRBJ2-3; TRBD2 agrees at 12 bases. In germline, CDR1 is SEHNR, CDR2 FQNEAQ (reference sequence). Trimming took 5 bases from V and 5 from J; bases not matched to a gene: 8. The CDR3 has 16 amino acids. CDR3 sequence (DNA): TGTGCCAGCAGCCCCCTGACTAGCGGGAGTGTAGATACGCAGTATTTT. It specifies CASSPLTSGSVDTQYF. Combining the CDR3 with reference TRBV7-9 and TRBJ2-3 gives the whole variable domain DTGVSQNPRHKITKRGQNVTFRCDPISEHNRLYWYRQTLGQGPEFLTYFQNEAQLEKSRLLSDRFSAERPKGSFSTLEIQRTEQGDSAMYLCASSPLTSGSVDTQYFGPGTRLTVL.

The chain is built from TRBV24-1 and TRBJ1-2; TRBD1 might be the D (5 bases). Trimming left V 1 base short and J 2 bases short, with 10 bases between. Germline CDR1 is KGHDR and CDR2 is SFDVKD. This CDR3 comprises 15 residues. CDR3 loop: CATSDFTGGNYGYTF. Written as DNA, the CDR3 is TGTGCCACCAGTGATTTCACAGGAGGGAACTATGGCTACACCTTC.